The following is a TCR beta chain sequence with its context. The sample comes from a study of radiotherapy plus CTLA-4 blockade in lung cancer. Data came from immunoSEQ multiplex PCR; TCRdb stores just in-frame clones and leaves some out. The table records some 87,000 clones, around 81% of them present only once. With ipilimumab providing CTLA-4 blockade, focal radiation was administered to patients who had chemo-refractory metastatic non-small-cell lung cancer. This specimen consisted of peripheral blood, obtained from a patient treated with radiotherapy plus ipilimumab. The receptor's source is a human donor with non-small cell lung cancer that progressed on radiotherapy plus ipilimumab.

Here the CDR3 reads CASSSGQAYGYTF. CDR3 coding DNA: TGTGCCAGCAGTTCCGGACAGGCCTATGGCTACACCTTC. The chain employs TRBV28 and TRBJ1-2; 7 bases are a match to TRBD1. J gave up 4 bases and V 4 bases, and 3 bases lay outside the gene matches. CDR3 size: 13 residues. Germline values: CDR1 MDHEN, CDR2 SYDVKM.